These 14 T cell receptor beta chains were sequenced from one sample in a study of identical twins. TCRdb reprocessed the 5' RACE reads via MiXCR and lists one record per CDR3 protein. Here the sample spans fewer than 350,000 distinct CDR3 sequences, around 8.8% being singletons. The sample was also reused in another study, on yellow fever vaccine responses in identical twins.

Sequenced material: memory (CD45RO+) T cells sorted from blood. Receptor source: a woman in her late teens or twenties in good health.

V usage is TRBV18 and J usage is TRBJ2-1, with D tentatively TRBD2 (6 bases). This CDR3 region has 14 residues. Germline CDR1 and CDR2: KGHSH and LQKENI. With 2 bases removed from V and 9 bases from J, the gap between germline ends came to 14 bases. The DNA for the CDR3 is TGTGCCAGCTCACCAACTAGCCGAGAGGGTGAGCAGTTCTTC. Translated: CASSPTSREGEQFF.

A few counts support this clonotype. V and J are TRBV19 and TRBJ1-5; TRBD1 is a possible D gene (5 bases). Trimming took off 1 base at V and 1 base at J, with 14 bases between the two ends. Germline V gene sequence: CDR1 LNHDA, CDR2 SQIVND (reference sequence). The CDR3 is 17 amino acids. DNA for the CDR3: TGTGCCAGTAGTATAGGACAGATAAGATTGAGCAATCAGCCCCAGCATTTT. It is translated as CASSIGQIRLSNQPQHF.

The table lists this clonotype with many counts. The chain is built from TRBV7-7 and TRBJ2-1; 9 nucleotides match TRBD2. CDR1 SSHAT and CDR2 FNYEAQ come from the germline V gene (reference sequence). This CDR3 region has 15 residues. V was clipped by 1 base and J by 7 bases; unmatched bases: 5. This CDR3 is CASSLGREGHNEQFF. The CDR3 DNA reads as TGTGCCAGCAGCTTAGGGCGGGAGGGCCATAATGAGCAGTTCTTC.

The sample holds a few counts of this clonotype. The chain has TRBV3-1 and TRBJ2-2; D call uncertain. The germline V gene encodes CDR1 LGHDT and CDR2 YNNKEL (reference sequence). V was pared by 6 bases and J by 6 bases, with 5 bases between. CDR3 length: 11 amino acids. This CDR3 is CASRTSGELFF. The CDR3 DNA follows: TGTGCCAGCAGGACGTCCGGGGAGCTGTTTTTT. Supplemented by reference TRBV3-1 and TRBJ2-2, the full variable domain reads DTAVSQTPKYLVTQMGNDKSIKCEQNLGHDTMYWYKQDSKKFLKIMFSYNNKELIINETVPNRFSPKSPDKAHLNLHINSLELGDSAVYFCASRTSGELFFGEGSRLTVL.

The rearrangement uses TRBV2 and TRBJ1-5, with D possibly TRBD1 on 6 matching bases. The CDR3 is 14 amino acids. Trimming shortened V by 6 bases and J by 1 base, and 10 bases separated the two germline ends. CDR1 SNHLY and CDR2 FYNNEI come from the germline V gene. The CDR3 region has the DNA TGTGCCAGCAGGACAGGATTGAGCAATCAGCCCCAGCATTTT. It is translated as CASRTGLSNQPQHF.

This clonotype appeared many times. The chain uses TRBV24-1 and TRBJ2-3; 8 bases are a match to TRBD2. CDR1 and CDR2 from the germline V gene are KGHDR and SFDVKD. The CDR3 covers 17 residues. The V gene end was trimmed by 1 base and the J gene end by 1 base; junction bases not matched to a gene: 6. CDR3 region: CATSDFREGPGTDTQYF. The CDR3 DNA reads as TGTGCCACCAGTGATTTCCGGGAGGGCCCGGGCACAGATACGCAGTATTTT.

This clonotype was seen ten or more times. The gene calls are TRBV20-1 and TRBJ1-5; 7 bases align to TRBD1. The CDR3 extends over 17 amino acids. Germline loops: CDR1 DFQATT, CDR2 SNEGSKA (reference sequence). Trimming removed 0 bases from V and 0 bases from J; junction bases left unmatched: 8. CDR3 protein: CSARDQGGAHSNQPQHF. Written as DNA, the CDR3 is TGCAGTGCTAGAGACCAGGGGGGGGCTCATAGCAATCAGCCCCAGCATTTT.

This clonotype was seen repeatedly, ten times or more. This chain joins TRBV6-1 and TRBJ2-7; D gene unclear. V gave up 2 bases and J gave up 3 bases, with 2 bases separating them. Germline V lookup: CDR1 MNHNS, CDR2 SASEGT. The CDR3 totals 11 residues. DNA of the CDR3: TGTGCCAGCAGTGAATACTACGAGCAGTACTTC. This sequence encodes CASSEYYEQYF.

This clonotype was found a few times. J is TRBJ1-2 and V is TRBV6-5; the D gene is possibly TRBD1 (5 bases). This CDR3 spans 15 amino acids. CDR1 is MNHEY and CDR2 is SVGAGI in the germline V gene. V lost 0 bases and J lost 4, with 12 bases in between. The CDR3 DNA is TGTGCCAGCAGTTACTCGACGCGGGGGGTCTATGGCTACACCTTC. This codes for CASSYSTRGVYGYTF.

This chain joins TRBV10-2 and TRBJ2-3; either TRBD1 or TRBD2 may fit D (5 bases each). Trimming stripped 6 bases from V and 2 bases from J, with 12 bases between. This CDR3 region has 14 residues. CDR1 WSHSY and CDR2 SAAADI come from the germline V gene. The CDR3 nucleotides read TGCGCCAGCAGAGGGACGAAGAACACAGATACGCAGTATTTT. Amino acids: CASRGTKNTDTQYF.

The gene calls are TRBV19 and TRBJ1-1; 9 bases map to TRBD1. The junction had 7 bases not matched to a gene; V was cut back by 7 bases and J by 1 base. The CDR3 loop spans 15 amino acids. Per germline, CDR1 LNHDA and CDR2 SQIVND (reference sequence). CDR3 nucleotides: TGTGCCAGTACCCATGGGACAGGGACGAACACTGAAGCTTTCTTT. Translation gives CASTHGTGTNTEAFF.

This clonotype appeared a few times. The rearrangement uses TRBV21-1 and TRBJ1-2. TRBV21-1 is a pseudogene locus. The CDR3 runs to 14 residues. This CDR3 reads CASSKGQVNYGYTF. The CDR3 DNA follows: TGTGCCAGCAGCAAAGGGCAGGTTAACTATGGCTACACCTTC.

This clonotype was counted ten times or more. The J gene is TRBJ1-6, the V gene TRBV12-3 or TRBV12-4, with D uncertain. This CDR3 is built from 16 residues. The V end was cut by 3 bases, the J end by 0 bases, with 9 bases between. DNA of the CDR3: TGTGCCAGCAGTTTGGCACTTAGCTCCTATAATTCACCCCTCCACTTT. Translating gives CASSLALSSYNSPLHF.

The V and J genes are TRBV28 and TRBJ1-5, with TRBD1 identical over 9 bases. This CDR3 has 16 residues. V lost 1 base and J lost 3; bases outside the gene matches: 4. Per the germline V gene, CDR1 is MDHEN and CDR2 is SYDVKM. This CDR3 is CASSLFGTGNNQPQHF. The CDR3 DNA reads as TGTGCCAGCAGTTTATTCGGGACAGGGAACAATCAGCCCCAGCATTTT.